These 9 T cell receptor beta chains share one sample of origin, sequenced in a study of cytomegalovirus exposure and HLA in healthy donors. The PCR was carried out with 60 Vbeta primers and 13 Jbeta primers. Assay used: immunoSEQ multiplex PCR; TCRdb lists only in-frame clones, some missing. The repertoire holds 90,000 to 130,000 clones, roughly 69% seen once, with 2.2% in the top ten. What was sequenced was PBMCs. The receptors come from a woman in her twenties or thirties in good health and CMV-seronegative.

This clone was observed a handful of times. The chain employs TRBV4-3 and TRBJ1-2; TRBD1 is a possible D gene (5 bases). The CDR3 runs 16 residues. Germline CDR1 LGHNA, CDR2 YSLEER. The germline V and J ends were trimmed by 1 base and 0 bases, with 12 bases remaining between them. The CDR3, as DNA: TGCGCCAGCAGCCAAGTGTCGACAGAAGCTAACTATGGCTACACCTTC. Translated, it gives CASSQVSTEANYGYTF.

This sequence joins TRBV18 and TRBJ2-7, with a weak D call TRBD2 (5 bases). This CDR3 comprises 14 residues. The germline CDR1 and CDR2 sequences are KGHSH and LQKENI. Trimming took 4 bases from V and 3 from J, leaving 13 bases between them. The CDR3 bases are TGTGCCAGCTCACTGGACTCTACCTACTACGAGCAGTACTTC. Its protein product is CASSLDSTYYEQYF.

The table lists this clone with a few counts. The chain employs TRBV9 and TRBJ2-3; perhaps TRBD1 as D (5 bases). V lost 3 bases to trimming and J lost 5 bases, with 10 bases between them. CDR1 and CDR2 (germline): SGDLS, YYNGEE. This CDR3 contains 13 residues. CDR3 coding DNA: TGTGCCAGCAGCGCATCAGGGATAGATACGCAGTATTTT. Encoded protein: CASSASGIDTQYF. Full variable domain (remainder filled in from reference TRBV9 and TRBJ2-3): DSGVTQTPKHLITATGQRVTLRCSPRSGDLSVYWYQQSLDQGLQFLIQYYNGEERAKGNILERFSAQQFPDLHSELNLSSLELGDSALYFCASSASGIDTQYFGPGTRLTVL.

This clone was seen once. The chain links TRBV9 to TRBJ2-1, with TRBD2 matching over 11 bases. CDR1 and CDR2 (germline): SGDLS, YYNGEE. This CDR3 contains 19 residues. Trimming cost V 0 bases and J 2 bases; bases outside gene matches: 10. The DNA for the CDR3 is TGTGCCAGCAGCGTAGTTCTCCCCGGGACTAGCGGAGCCTACAATGAGCAGTTCTTC. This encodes CASSVVLPGTSGAYNEQFF.

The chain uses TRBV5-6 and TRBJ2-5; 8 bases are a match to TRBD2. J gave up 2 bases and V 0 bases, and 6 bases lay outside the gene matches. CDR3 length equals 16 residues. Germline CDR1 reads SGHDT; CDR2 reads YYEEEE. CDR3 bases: TGTGCCAGCAGCTTGGCAGGACTAGCATTTCAAGAGACCCAGTACTTC. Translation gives CASSLAGLAFQETQYF.

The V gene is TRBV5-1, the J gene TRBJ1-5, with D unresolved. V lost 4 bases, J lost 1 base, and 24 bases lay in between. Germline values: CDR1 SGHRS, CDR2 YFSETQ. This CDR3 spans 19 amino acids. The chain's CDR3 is CASSRAWNKNTESNQPQHF. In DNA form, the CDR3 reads TGCGCCAGCAGCCGAGCTTGGAATAAGAACACGGAGAGCAATCAGCCCCAGCATTTT.

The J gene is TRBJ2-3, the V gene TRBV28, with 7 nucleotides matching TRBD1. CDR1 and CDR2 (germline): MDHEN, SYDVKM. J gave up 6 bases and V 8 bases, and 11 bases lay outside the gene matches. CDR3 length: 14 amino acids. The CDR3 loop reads CASAPTGYTDTQYF. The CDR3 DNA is TGTGCCAGCGCTCCGACAGGGTATACGGATACGCAGTATTTT.

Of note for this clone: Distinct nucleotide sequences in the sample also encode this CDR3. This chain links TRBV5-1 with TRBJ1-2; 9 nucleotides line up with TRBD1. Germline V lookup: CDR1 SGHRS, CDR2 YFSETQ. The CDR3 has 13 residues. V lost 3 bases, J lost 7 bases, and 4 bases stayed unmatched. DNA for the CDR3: TGCGCCAGCAGCTGGGGACAGGGCAGTGGCTACACCTTC. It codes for CASSWGQGSGYTF.

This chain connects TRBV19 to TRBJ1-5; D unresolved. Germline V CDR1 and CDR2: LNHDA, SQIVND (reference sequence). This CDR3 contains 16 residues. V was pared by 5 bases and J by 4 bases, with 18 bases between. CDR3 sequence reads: CASSGSDGSPNQPQHF. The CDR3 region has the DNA TGTGCCAGTAGTGGAAGCGACGGTTCGCCGAATCAGCCCCAGCATTTT. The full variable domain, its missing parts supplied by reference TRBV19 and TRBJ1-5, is DGGITQSPKYLFRKEGQNVTLSCEQNLNHDAMYWYRQDPGQGLRLIYYSQIVNDFQKGDIAEGYSVSREKKESFPLTVTSAQKNPTAFYLCASSGSDGSPNQPQHFGDGTRLSIL.